This TCR beta chain was captured in a study of blood T cell repertoires in COVID-19. Study details: Italy, Spain and the United States were the sources of the convalescent and acute COVID-19 samples. In each case, the material was cDNA or gDNA derived from T cells, B-cell-depleted T cells, or PBMCs.

Deletions cut 3 bases from V and 2 bases from J, with 11 bases between. Germline V gene data show CDR1 as SEHNR and CDR2 as FQNEAQ (reference sequence). The CDR3 covers 16 residues. Participants were aged roughly 18 to 89 years from around 24 US areas. Authors' analysis steps: Estimation of nucleated cell counts was performed using reference gene primer amplification. Libraries were prepared by immunoSEQ multiplex PCR; TCRdb keeps only in-frame clonotypes and omits some of them. That table supplies the V and J calls and clone size; D and trimming were determined from the DNA. The sample has hundreds of thousands of clones, about 83% seen once; the top ten hold 6% to 6.5%.

The V gene is TRBV7-9, the J gene TRBJ2-6, with D possibly being TRBD1 (5 bases). Sequences were obtained from PBMCs or T cells enriched from blood (not recorded which). The receptor comes from a woman in her forties who had recovered from COVID-19. CDR3 sequence reads: CASSLQQGAGANVLTF. As DNA, the CDR3 is TGTGCCAGCAGCTTGCAGCAAGGGGCTGGGGCCAACGTCCTGACTTTC.